This T cell receptor (beta chain) was identified during a study of blood T cell repertoires in COVID-19. Study in general: Spain, Italy and the United States supplied samples that represented acute and convalescent COVID-19. T cells, B-cell-depleted T cells, or PBMCs supplied cDNA or gDNA.

Trimming shortened V by 3 bases and J by 4 bases, and 4 bases separated the two germline ends. The CDR3 runs 11 residues. Germline CDR1 is MDHEN and CDR2 is SYDVKM. In the original workflow: Amplified reference gene primers provided the basis for estimating nucleated cell counts. Produced via immunoSEQ multiplex PCR; TCRdb's table is partial and in-frame only. V, J and clone size are those of that table, while D and trimming were read from the DNA. Among 280,000 or so clones, 88% were seen once, and the ten largest hold 6.9%. The chain is built from TRBV28 and TRBJ2-7; D remains unclear. The sequence came from a woman in her twenties or thirties who had recovered from COVID-19. The sample taken for sequencing was peripheral blood. The CDR3 nucleotides are TGTGCCAGCAGTTTCGGGTACGAGCAGTACTTC. Translating it yields CASSFGYEQYF.